The 23 T cell receptor beta chains listed next were all sequenced from one sample in a study of T cells after yellow fever vaccination. TCRdb reprocessed the 5' RACE reads with MiXCR, giving one entry per CDR3 protein. The table has fewer than 650,000 distinct CDR3 sequences, 21% seen once. Specimen: PBMCs, collected approximately 22 days after the first yellow fever vaccination. All receptors come from a young man who received the YFV17D yellow fever vaccine.

This clonotype was detected a few times. This chain joins TRBV20-1 and TRBJ2-2; a weak D match, TRBD1 (5 bases). In germline, CDR1 is DFQATT, CDR2 SNEGSKA (reference sequence). The CDR3 consists of 11 residues. V lost 5 bases and J 9 bases, leaving 10 bases between the germline ends. CDR3 loop: CSALGLRELFF. CDR3 coding DNA: TGCAGTGCTTTGGGGCTCCGGGAGCTGTTTTTT.

This clonotype was seen a handful of times. The chain couples TRBV5-1 to TRBJ2-7, with D unresolved. V lost 0 bases and J lost 10, with 14 bases in between. CDR1 SGHRS and CDR2 YFSETQ come from the germline V gene. The CDR3 sequence is 13 residues long. The CDR3 spells CASSLAGVGKQYV. The DNA for the CDR3 is TGCGCCAGCAGCTTGGCCGGCGTAGGGAAACAGTACGTC.

The rearrangement joins TRBV15 to TRBJ2-2; D unclear. This CDR3 spans 15 amino acids. From germline, CDR1 is LNHNV and CDR2 YYDKDF (reference sequence). V was trimmed by 0 bases and J by 5 bases, leaving 10 bases between them. The CDR3 protein is CATSREASSTGELFF. The DNA of the CDR3 is TGTGCCACCAGCAGAGAGGCCAGTTCTACCGGGGAGCTGTTTTTT.

This clonotype was seen a few times. This chain joins TRBV30 and TRBJ2-1, with D tentatively TRBD1 (6 bases). CDR1 is GTSNPN and CDR2 is SVGIG in the germline V gene (reference sequence). V was pared by 2 bases and J by 15 bases, with 17 bases between. The CDR3 sequence is 12 residues long. CDR3 sequence (DNA): TGTGCCTGGAGTCTAAGGCTGGGACATCCGTTCTTC. Amino acid sequence: CAWSLRLGHPFF.

The rearrangement links TRBV23-1 to TRBJ2-7, with D uncertain. TRBV23-1 is an ORF, with its function uncertain. V was shortened by 0 bases and J by 0 bases, with 9 bases between the two germline ends. The CDR3 contains 15 residues. The DNA of the CDR3 is TGCGCCAGCAGTCAATCGGGGTCTAGCTCCTACGAGCAGTACGTC. Translating it yields CASSQSGSSSYEQYV.

This chain links TRBV6-1 with TRBJ2-7; D possibly corresponds to TRBD1 (7 bases). This CDR3 contains 14 residues. Trimming took 4 bases from V and 7 from J, leaving 17 bases between them. Per germline, CDR1 MNHNS and CDR2 SASEGT. The CDR3 nucleotides read TGTGCCAGCAGTGGGTCAGGGGGGACGCGGGAGCAGTACGTC. This sequence encodes CASSGSGGTREQYV.

This clonotype was seen a handful of times. This rearrangement joins TRBV5-4 to TRBJ2-5, with 9 bases matching TRBD2. Trimming took 6 bases from V and 2 from J; bases not matched to a gene: 8. The CDR3 covers 15 residues. The V gene's germline CDR1 is SGHNT and CDR2 YYREEE (reference sequence). The CDR3 nucleotides are TGTGCCAGCACCACATACCTAGCGGGGCAAGAGACCCAGTACTTC. This codes for CASTTYLAGQETQYF.

The chain joins TRBV7-2 to TRBJ2-3, with D perhaps being TRBD1 or TRBD2 (5 bases each). In germline, CDR1 is SGHTA, CDR2 FQGNSA. The CDR3 has 15 amino acids. The V and J ends lost 5 bases and 2 bases respectively, with 14 bases between them. The CDR3 sequence is CASSPVGEDTDTQYF. The CDR3 nucleotides are TGTGCCAGCAGCCCCGTGGGGGAAGACACAGATACGCAGTATTTT. Full variable domain (remainder filled in from reference TRBV7-2 and TRBJ2-3): GAGVSQSPSNKVTEKGKDVELRCDPISGHTALYWYRQSLGQGLEFLIYFQGNSAPDKSGLPSDRFSAERTGGSVSTLTIQRTQQEDSAVYLCASSPVGEDTDTQYFGPGTRLTVL.

Note on this clonotype: A junction boundary mismatches the germline segment, possibly from a read error. The V gene is TRBV18, the J gene TRBJ2-3; 11 positions agree with TRBD1. CDR1 and CDR2 (germline): KGHSH, LQKENI. This CDR3 is built from 14 residues. CDR3 sequence (DNA): TGTGCCAGCTGCGGACAGGGGGCTGGAGATACGCAGAATTTT. Protein sequence: CASCGQGAGDTQNF.

The J gene is TRBJ2-3, the V gene TRBV20-1; 10 bases are a match to TRBD2. Germline V gene data show CDR1 as DFQATT and CDR2 as SNEGSKA (reference sequence). There are 14 residues in the CDR3. Germline trimming cut 5 bases from V and 1 base from J; bases unmatched to any gene: 3. Here the CDR3 reads CSAAGTSGTDTQYF. The CDR3 DNA reads as TGCAGTGCTGCCGGGACTAGCGGCACAGATACGCAGTATTTT.

The CDR3 loop is CASSPYLTSLNTEAFF. The CDR3 DNA follows: TGTGCCAGCAGCCCGTACCTAACTTCACTGAACACTGAAGCTTTCTTT. V and J are TRBV28 and TRBJ1-1; D gene ambiguous. The CDR3 extends over 16 amino acids. The V gene lost 6 bases and the J gene lost 0 bases, with 17 bases spanning the gap. The germline gives CDR1 MDHEN, CDR2 SYDVKM. The entire variable domain, with the rest obtained from reference TRBV28 and TRBJ1-1, is as follows: DVKVTQSSRYLVKRTGEKVFLECVQDMDHENMFWYRQDPGLGLRLIYFSYDVKMKEKGDIPEGYSVSREKKERFSLILESASTNQTSMYLCASSPYLTSLNTEAFFGQGTRLTVV.

The chain recombines TRBV7-3 with TRBJ2-2, with 7 bases aligning to TRBD2. This CDR3 has 16 residues. Germline values: CDR1 SGHTA, CDR2 FQGTGA. J gave up 9 bases and V 2 bases, and 12 bases lay outside the gene matches. The CDR3 loop is CASSLGSSGLTRELFF. The CDR3 coding sequence is TGTGCCAGCAGCTTAGGTTCTAGCGGCCTTACCCGGGAGCTGTTTTTT.

This chain uses TRBV20-1 with TRBJ1-6; 10 bases are shared with TRBD1. The junction had 10 bases not matched to a gene; V was cut back by 4 bases and J by 10 bases. CDR3 length: 15 amino acids. Germline CDR1 is DFQATT and CDR2 is SNEGSKA (reference sequence). Here the CDR3 reads CSATDRGVLESPLHF. As DNA, the CDR3 is TGCAGTGCTACGGACAGGGGGGTGCTCGAGTCACCCCTCCACTTT.

The rearrangement joins TRBV5-1 to TRBJ2-1, with TRBD1 matching over 8 bases. Losses at the gene ends were 2 bases for V and 2 bases for J; bases not matched to a gene: 15. The V gene's germline CDR1 is SGHRS and CDR2 YFSETQ. This CDR3 is built from 19 residues. The CDR3, as DNA: TGCGCCAGCAGCTTTACCCCCCCAGGGGGCGGTTCCCCCTACAATGAGCAGTTCTTC. This translates into CASSFTPPGGGSPYNEQFF.

This chain connects TRBV7-9 to TRBJ2-1; D is uncertain. CDR1 is SEHNR and CDR2 is FQNEAQ in the germline V gene (reference sequence). The CDR3 consists of 11 residues. V gave up 5 bases and J gave up 8 bases, with 7 bases separating them. The CDR3 region has the DNA TGTGCCAGCAGCCCGCAGGATGAGCAGTTCTTC. This encodes CASSPQDEQFF.

CDR3 sequence reads: CASSPVRHREQFF. As DNA, the CDR3 is TGTGCCAGCAGTCCGGTGCGGCACAGGGAGCAGTTCTTC. This sequence joins TRBV12-3 or TRBV12-4 and TRBJ2-1, with D possibly matching TRBD1 (5 bases). Trimming removed 5 bases at V and 10 bases at J, with 15 bases between. This CDR3 is built from 13 residues.

The chain recombines TRBV11-2 with TRBJ2-7; a weak D match, TRBD1 (5 bases). The germline V and J ends were trimmed by 6 bases and 2 bases, with 14 bases remaining between them. This CDR3 region has 14 residues. The germline gives CDR1 SGHAT, CDR2 FQNNGV. CDR3: CASRDIKYPYEQYF. As DNA, the CDR3 is TGTGCCAGCAGGGACATAAAATACCCCTACGAGCAGTACTTC.

V is TRBV15 and J is TRBJ2-2, with 12 nucleotides matching TRBD2. This CDR3 contains 15 residues. Germline V gene lookup returns CDR1 LNHNV and CDR2 YYDKDF (reference sequence). V was clipped by 8 bases and J by 6 bases; unmatched bases: 7. The CDR3 region is CATGSRLAGAGELFF. The CDR3, as DNA: TGTGCCACCGGATCAAGACTAGCGGGGGCCGGGGAGCTGTTTTTT.

This chain links TRBV10-3 with TRBJ1-1; unclear D gene. Germline V CDR1 and CDR2: ENHRY, SYGVKD. Trimming removed 4 bases at V and 4 bases at J, with 10 bases between. The CDR3 has 13 residues. The CDR3 reads CAISGPVSTEAFF. The CDR3 nucleotides read TGTGCCATCAGTGGCCCAGTGTCCACTGAAGCTTTCTTT.

The J gene is TRBJ2-7, the V gene TRBV7-9, with D tentatively TRBD1 (6 bases). This CDR3 has 12 residues. Germline CDR1 is SEHNR and CDR2 is FQNEAQ (reference sequence). Deletions cut 3 bases from V and 5 bases from J, with 8 bases between. CDR3 DNA sequence: TGTGCCAGCAGCTTGAACAGGGACGAGCAGTACGTC. Encoded protein: CASSLNRDEQYV.

The chain has TRBV29-1 and TRBJ2-7; tentatively, D is TRBD2 (5 bases). Germline CDR1 reads SQVTM; CDR2 reads ANQGSEA. The CDR3 spans 11 residues. The CDR3 bases are TGCAGTGCCACTGCGGGCTACGAGCAGTACGTC. It codes for CSATAGYEQYV.

V usage is TRBV5-1 and J usage is TRBJ2-1; 8 bases fit TRBD2. The CDR3 is 16 amino acids. Germline-derived CDR1 and CDR2 are SGHRS and YFSETQ. V trimming: 1 base; J trimming: 1 base; junction bases outside the gene matches: 4. CDR3 amino acids: CASSLRASGSYNEQFF. As DNA, the CDR3 is TGCGCCAGCAGCTTGAGGGCTAGCGGGTCCTACAATGAGCAGTTCTTC.

The chain uses TRBV6-1 and TRBJ1-6; D not resolved. The germline V gene has CDR1 MNHNS and CDR2 SASEGT. The CDR3 spans 12 residues. V lost 6 bases, J lost 8 bases, and 8 bases lay in between. CDR3 DNA sequence: TGTGCCAGCAGGCCTCCGGATTCACCCCTCCACTTT. Amino acids: CASRPPDSPLHF.